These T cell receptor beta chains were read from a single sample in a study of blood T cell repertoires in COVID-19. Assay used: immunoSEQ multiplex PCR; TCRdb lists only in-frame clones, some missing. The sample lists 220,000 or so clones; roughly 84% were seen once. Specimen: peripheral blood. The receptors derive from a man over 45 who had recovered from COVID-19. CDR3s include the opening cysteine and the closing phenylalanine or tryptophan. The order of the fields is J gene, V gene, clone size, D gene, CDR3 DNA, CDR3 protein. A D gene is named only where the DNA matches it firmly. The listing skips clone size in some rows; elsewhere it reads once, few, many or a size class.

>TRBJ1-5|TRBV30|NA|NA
TGTGCCTGGAGTGCAGGGGTCGCGCAGCCCCAGCATTTT
CAWSAGVAQPQHF
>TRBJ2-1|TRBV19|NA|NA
TGTGCCAGTAGTTCTCGACAGGCACCCTACAATGAGCAGTTCTTC
CASSSRQAPYNEQFF
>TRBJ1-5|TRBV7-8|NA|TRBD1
TGTGCCAGCAGCTTACAGGGGGGAAAGCCCCAGCATTTT
CASSLQGGKPQHF
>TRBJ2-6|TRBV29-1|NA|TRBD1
TGCAGCGTTGAATTTGACAGGGGTTCTGGGGCCAACGTCCTGACTTTC
CSVEFDRGSGANVLTF
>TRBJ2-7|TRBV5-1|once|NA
TGCGCCAGCAGCTTGGTGGGGAAGACAGAGCACTCCTACGAGCAGTACTTC
CASSLVGKTEHSYEQYF
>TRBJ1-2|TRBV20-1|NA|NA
TGCAGTGCTACCGCGCCAATCGGCTACACCTTC
CSATAPIGYTF
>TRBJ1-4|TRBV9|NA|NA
TGTGCCAGCAGCATTGGACAGACCTCAACTAATGAAAAACTGTTTTTT
CASSIGQTSTNEKLFF
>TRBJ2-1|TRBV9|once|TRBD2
TGTGCCAGCAGCCCAGGACTAGCGGGAGGAGCTGATGAGCAGTTCTTC
CASSPGLAGGADEQFF
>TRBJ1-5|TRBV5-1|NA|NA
TGCGCCAGCAGCTTGGGTGGGGCGCGAAATCAGCCCCAGCATTTT
CASSLGGARNQPQHF
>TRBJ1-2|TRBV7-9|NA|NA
TGTGCCAGCAGCTTACACGGGGCCTCCGGGGGGCTCCACTATGGCTACACCTTC
CASSLHGASGGLHYGYTF
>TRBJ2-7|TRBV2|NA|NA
TGTGCCAGCAGTGCAGCGGCATGGTCCTACGAGCAGTACTTC
CASSAAAWSYEQYF